A selection of T cell receptor beta chains follows, all from one sample in a study of shared clonotypes between healthy human individuals. The protocol was immunoSEQ multiplex PCR, while the TCRdb copy is restricted to in-frame clones and leaves out a portion. The data contain hundreds of thousands of clones, around 78% of them singletons. What was sequenced was PBMCs. The receptors stem from a woman aged 40 to 50 in good health. Some clones in this sample may be carry-over from other donors' samples. Each CDR3 is given with its conserved first and last residue. The order of the fields is CDR3 length, V gene, J gene, D gene, clone size, CDR3 protein, CDR3 DNA. D genes are given only for firm matches. Not all rows give a size; the values are once, few, many and, for expanded clones, a class.

12	TRBV28	TRBJ1-1	-	few	CASSTRGGGAFF	TGTGCCAGCAGTACCCGGGGGGGTGGTGCTTTCTTT
17	TRBV13	TRBJ2-2	TRBD2	-	CASSQLSGRAHTGELLF	TGTGCCAGCAGTCAACTTAGCGGGAGGGCACACACCGGGGAGCTGCTTTTT
15	TRBV6-7	TRBJ2-7	TRBD2	-	CASSYKVAGVYEQYF	TGTGCCAGCAGTTACAAGGTAGCGGGGGTTTACGAGCAGTACTTC
16	TRBV7-2	TRBJ2-3	TRBD1	once	CASSGADRGLTDTQYF	TGTGCCAGCAGCGGGGCCGACAGGGGCCTCACAGATACGCAGTATTTT
16	TRBV9	TRBJ1-1	-	once	CASEPLFETMNTEAFF	TGTGCCAGCGAGCCCTTGTTCGAGACGATGAACACTGAAGCTTTCTTT
16	TRBV11-1	TRBJ1-6	TRBD1	-	CASSPRTGYRNSPLHF	TGTGCCAGCAGCCCACGGACAGGGTATCGTAATTCACCCCTCCACTTT
13	TRBV11-3	TRBJ2-7	-	-	CASSSYGSYEQYF	TGTGCCAGCAGCTCCTATGGGAGCTACGAGCAGTACTTC
14	TRBV6-5	TRBJ2-7	TRBD2	-	CASSYGAGGPEQYF	TGTGCCAGCAGTTACGGAGCGGGAGGGCCCGAGCAGTACTTC
15	TRBV5-4	TRBJ2-7	-	-	CASSLAGTGFHEQYF	TGTGCCAGCAGCTTGGCCGGCACAGGTTTCCACGAGCAGTACTTC
15	TRBV15	TRBJ1-5	-	-	CATSSLYAGHQPQHF	TGTGCCACCAGCTCGTTGTATGCAGGGCATCAGCCCCAGCATTTT
15	TRBV10-3	TRBJ2-1	TRBD1	-	CAISEGTGRSGEQFF	TGTGCCATCAGTGAAGGGACAGGGAGGTCCGGTGAGCAGTTCTTC
17	TRBV28	TRBJ1-4	TRBD1	-	CASSSGQDWGTREKLFF	TGTGCCAGCAGTTCTGGACAGGATTGGGGAACTCGAGAAAAACTGTTTTTT
14	TRBV7-9	TRBJ2-7	-	-	CASSTTGSPHEQYF	TGTGCCAGCAGCACAACCGGGAGTCCCCACGAGCAGTACTTC
14	TRBV10-3	TRBJ2-7	TRBD1	-	CAIRTGTGTYEQYF	TGTGCCATCCGTACCGGGACAGGGACCTACGAGCAGTACTTC
13	TRBV19	TRBJ1-5	-	-	CASSPFENQPQHF	TGTGCCAGTAGTCCCTTTGAGAATCAGCCCCAGCATTTT
14	TRBV19	TRBJ2-7	-	-	CASSHPLGLNEQYF	TGTGCCAGTAGTCACCCATTAGGTCTGAACGAGCAGTACTTC
15	TRBV4-2	TRBJ2-7	-	many	CASSQTVGSLDEQYF	TGTGCCAGCAGCCAAACTGTGGGGTCGCTAGACGAGCAGTACTTC
13	TRBV7-9	TRBJ2-5	-	-	CASSPGLAETQYF	TGTGCCAGCAGCCCGGGACTGGCAGAGACCCAGTACTTC
15	TRBV30	TRBJ1-4	-	once	CAWSALRRSNEKLFF	TGTGCCTGGAGCGCACTACGGCGGAGCAATGAAAAACTGTTTTTT
13	TRBV19	TRBJ1-5	-	-	CASSIVEGQPQHF	TGTGCCAGTAGTATTGTCGAGGGTCAGCCCCAGCATTTT